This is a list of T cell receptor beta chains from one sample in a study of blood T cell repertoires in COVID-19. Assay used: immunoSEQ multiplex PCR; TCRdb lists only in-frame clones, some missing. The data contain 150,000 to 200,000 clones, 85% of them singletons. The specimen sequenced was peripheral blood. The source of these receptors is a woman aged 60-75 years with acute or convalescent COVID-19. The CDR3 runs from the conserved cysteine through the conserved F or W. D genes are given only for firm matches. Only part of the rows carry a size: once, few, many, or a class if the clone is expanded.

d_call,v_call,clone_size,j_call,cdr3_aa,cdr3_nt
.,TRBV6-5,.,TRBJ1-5,CASRGVNNQPQHF,TGTGCCAGCAGAGGGGTTAACAATCAGCCCCAGCATTTT
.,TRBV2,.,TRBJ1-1,CASREVVEAFF,TGTGCCAGCAGGGAGGTAGTTGAAGCTTTCTTT
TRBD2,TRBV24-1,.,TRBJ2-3,CATSDQRTSGRYRDTQYF,TGTGCCACCAGTGACCAAAGGACTAGCGGGAGGTATCGGGATACGCAGTATTTT
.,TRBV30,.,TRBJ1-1,CAWRTAGSLTNTEAFF,TGTGCCTGGAGAACGGCAGGGTCTCTTACTAACACTGAAGCTTTCTTT
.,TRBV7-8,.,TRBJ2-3,CASSPSDHGDTQYF,TGTGCCAGCAGTCCTAGCGACCATGGAGATACGCAGTATTTT
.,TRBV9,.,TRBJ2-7,CASSSGHGGEQYF,TGTGCCAGCAGCTCAGGGCACGGGGGCGAGCAGTACTTC
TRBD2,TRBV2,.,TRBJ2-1,CASRLLAGGPPYNEQFF,TGTGCCAGCAGACTACTAGCGGGAGGCCCACCATACAATGAGCAGTTCTTC
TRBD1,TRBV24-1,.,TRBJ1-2,CASHAGQGNYGYTF,TGTGCCTCTCACGCGGGACAGGGAAACTATGGCTACACCTTC
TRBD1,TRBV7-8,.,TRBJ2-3,CASSSGQGGDTQYF,TGTGCCAGCAGCTCGGGACAGGGCGGGGATACGCAGTATTTT
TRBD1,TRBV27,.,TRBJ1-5,CASRGQGASYQPQHF,TGTGCCAGCAGGGGACAGGGGGCCTCCTATCAGCCCCAGCATTTT
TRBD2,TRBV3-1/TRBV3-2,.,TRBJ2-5,CASSSSGRRETQYF,TGTGCCAGCAGTTCTAGCGGGAGACGAGAGACCCAGTACTTC
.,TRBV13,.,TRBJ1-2,CASSRTGLAGYTF,TGTGCCAGCAGCCGAACAGGGTTGGCGGGCTACACCTTC
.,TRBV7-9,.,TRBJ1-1,CASSPQVLNTEAFF,TGTGCCAGCAGCCCTCAGGTGTTGAACACTGAAGCTTTCTTT
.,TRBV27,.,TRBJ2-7,CASSLRGLHQQYF,TGTGCCAGCAGTCTGAGGGGACTCCACCAGCAGTACTTC
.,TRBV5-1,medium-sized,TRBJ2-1,CASLYNEQFF,TGCGCCAGCCTTTACAATGAGCAGTTCTTC
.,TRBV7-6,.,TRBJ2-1,CASSLGLAPYNEQFF,TGTGCCAGCAGCTTAGGGCTAGCACCCTACAATGAGCAGTTCTTC
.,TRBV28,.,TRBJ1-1,CASSFPLGARTEAFF,TGTGCCAGCAGTTTTCCCCTGGGGGCGCGCACTGAAGCTTTCTTT
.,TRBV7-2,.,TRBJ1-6,CASSLGSRGYSPLHF,TGTGCCAGCAGCTTAGGGTCCAGGGGATATTCACCCCTCCACTTT
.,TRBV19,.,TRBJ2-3,CASTLRAGPNTQYF,TGTGCCAGTACCTTGAGGGCGGGCCCGAATACGCAGTATTTT
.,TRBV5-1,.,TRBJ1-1,CASSIMDSRNTEAFF,TGCGCCAGCAGCATTATGGACAGTAGGAACACTGAAGCTTTCTTT
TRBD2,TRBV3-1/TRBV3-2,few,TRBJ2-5,CASSRGLAGPSETQYF,TGTGCCAGCAGCCGAGGACTAGCGGGACCGTCGGAGACCCAGTACTTC
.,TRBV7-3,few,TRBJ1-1,CASSHNRMSTEAFF,TGTGCCAGCAGCCACAACAGGATGAGCACTGAAGCTTTCTTT
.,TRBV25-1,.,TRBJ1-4,CASSSFLGGSEKLFF,TGTGCCAGCAGTTCGTTTCTGGGAGGGAGTGAAAAACTGTTTTTT
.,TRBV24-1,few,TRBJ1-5,CATTAGSNQPQHF,TGTGCCACCACGGCAGGGAGCAATCAGCCCCAGCATTTT
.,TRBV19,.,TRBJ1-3,CASSTRGTGNTIYF,TGTGCCAGTAGTACCCGGGGGACTGGAAACACCATATATTTT
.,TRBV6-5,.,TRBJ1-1,CASSPPWGGEAFF,TGTGCCAGCAGTCCCCCCTGGGGGGGTGAAGCTTTCTTT